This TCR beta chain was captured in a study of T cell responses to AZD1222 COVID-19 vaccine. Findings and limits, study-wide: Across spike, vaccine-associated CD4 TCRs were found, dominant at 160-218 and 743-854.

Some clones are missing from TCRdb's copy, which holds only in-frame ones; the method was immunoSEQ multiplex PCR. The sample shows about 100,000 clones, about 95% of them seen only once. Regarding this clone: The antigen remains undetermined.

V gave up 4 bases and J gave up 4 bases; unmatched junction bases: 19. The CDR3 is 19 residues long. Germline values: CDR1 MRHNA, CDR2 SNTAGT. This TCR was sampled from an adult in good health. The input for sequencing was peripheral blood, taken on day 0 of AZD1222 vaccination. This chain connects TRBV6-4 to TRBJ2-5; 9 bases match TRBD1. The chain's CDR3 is CASSATETPGQGGIETQYF. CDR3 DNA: TGTGCCAGCAGTGCCACGGAGACACCGGGACAGGGAGGGATAGAGACCCAGTACTTC.